This T cell receptor (beta chain) was retrieved from a study of blood T cells in healthy people across ages. General study findings and limits: It was the long-lived donors that had more naive CD4+ cells and higher diversity than aged donors. TCR beta diversity per million T cells fell roughly linearly with age. A conclusive naive versus antigen-experienced comparison was prevented by the unsorted PBMCs.

Primed by a sample-barcoded 5' primer and a J-beta primer mix, a second PCR proceeded for 7 to 11 cycles. TCRdb reprocessed the 5' RACE reads via MiXCR and lists one record per CDR3 protein. The sample carries 630,000 or so distinct CDR3 sequences, less than 40% recorded once. The CDR3 length is 17 residues. Germline CDR1 and CDR2: MNHNY and SVGAGI (reference sequence). V was pared by 6 bases and J by 6 bases, with 17 bases of the junction left unmatched. In its sample, this clonotype was seen many times. The antigen remains undetermined. The sequenced material came from blood. The clonotype originates from a woman of 80 years or more in good health. The chain has TRBV6-6 and TRBJ2-5; 9 bases fit TRBD1. The CDR3 spells CASSLTLGGTGHQTQYF. DNA for the CDR3: TGTGCCAGCAGCCTAACGCTAGGGGGGACAGGGCATCAGACCCAGTACTTC.